The sequence of this T cell receptor (beta chain) was determined in a study of vaccination effects on CD4 cells after COVID-19. Overall study findings and caveats: The study got few convalescent patients and did not collect any early post-infection timepoints.

Trimming took 1 base from V and 7 from J, leaving 5 bases between them. The CDR3 is 13 amino acids. Before any sequencing was done, the ViraFEST assay used viral peptide pools to expand antigen-specific CD4+ T cells. Cells that had been cultured for ten to eleven days were the source of isolated CD4+ T cells. Previously uninfected by SARS-CoV-2, the vaccine recipients also showed negative nucleocapsid antibodies. Both day 3 and day 7 saw half the medium replaced with IL-2 medium. The repertoire was sequenced with immunoSEQ multiplex PCR; TCRdb's copy has only in-frame clones and lacks some. The sample holds tens of thousands of clones, approximately 70% seen once. This clone was recorded a few times. Its antigen is not identified.

The receptor's source is a human donor who received a COVID-19 vaccine. The rearrangement links TRBV12-3 or TRBV12-4 to TRBJ1-6, with D uncertain. The sequencing used CD4+ T cells from PBMCs cultured with SARS-CoV-2 spike peptides, collected before COVID-19 vaccination. CDR3 loop: CASSLDRNSPLHF. CDR3 nucleotides: TGTGCCAGCAGTTTAGATCGGAATTCACCCCTCCACTTT.